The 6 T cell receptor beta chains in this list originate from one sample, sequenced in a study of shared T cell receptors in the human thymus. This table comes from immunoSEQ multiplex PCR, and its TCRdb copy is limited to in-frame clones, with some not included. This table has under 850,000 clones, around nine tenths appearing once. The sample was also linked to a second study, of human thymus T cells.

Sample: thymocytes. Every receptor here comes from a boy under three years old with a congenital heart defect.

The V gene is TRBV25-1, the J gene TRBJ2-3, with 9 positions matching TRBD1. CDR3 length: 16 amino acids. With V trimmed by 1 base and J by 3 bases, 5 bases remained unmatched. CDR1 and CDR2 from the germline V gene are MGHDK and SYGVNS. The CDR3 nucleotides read TGTGCCAGCAGTGAATCCGGGACAGGGAGGACAGATACGCAGTATTTT. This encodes CASSESGTGRTDTQYF.

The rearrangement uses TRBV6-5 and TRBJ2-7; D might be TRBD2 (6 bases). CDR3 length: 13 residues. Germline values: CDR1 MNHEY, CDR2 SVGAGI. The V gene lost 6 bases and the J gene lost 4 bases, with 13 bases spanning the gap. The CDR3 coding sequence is TGTGCCAGCAGCTATGGGGGGAATTACGAGCAGTACTTC. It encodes CASSYGGNYEQYF.

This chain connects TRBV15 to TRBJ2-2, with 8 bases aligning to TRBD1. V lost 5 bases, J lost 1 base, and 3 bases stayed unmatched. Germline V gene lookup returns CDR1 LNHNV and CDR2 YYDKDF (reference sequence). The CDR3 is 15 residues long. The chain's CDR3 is CATSPGTGNTGELFF. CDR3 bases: TGTGCCACCAGCCCCGGGACAGGGAACACCGGGGAGCTGTTTTTT.

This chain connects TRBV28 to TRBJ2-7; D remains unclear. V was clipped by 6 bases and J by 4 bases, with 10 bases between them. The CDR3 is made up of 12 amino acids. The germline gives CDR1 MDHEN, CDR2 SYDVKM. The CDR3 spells CASRASRYEQYF. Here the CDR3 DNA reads TGTGCCAGCAGAGCCTCCCGGTACGAGCAGTACTTC.

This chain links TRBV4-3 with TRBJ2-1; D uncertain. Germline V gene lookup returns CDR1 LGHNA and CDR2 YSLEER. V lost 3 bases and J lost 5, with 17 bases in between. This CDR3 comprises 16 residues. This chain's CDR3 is CASSQRSARPHNEQFF. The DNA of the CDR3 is TGCGCCAGCAGCCAGCGGTCTGCCCGTCCCCACAATGAGCAGTTCTTC.

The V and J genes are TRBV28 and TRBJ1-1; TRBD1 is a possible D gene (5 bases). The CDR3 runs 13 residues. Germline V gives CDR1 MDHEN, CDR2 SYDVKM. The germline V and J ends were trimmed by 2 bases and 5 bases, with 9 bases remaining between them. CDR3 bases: TGTGCCAGCAGTTTAGTGGGGGGGACTGAAGCTTTCTTT. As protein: CASSLVGGTEAFF.